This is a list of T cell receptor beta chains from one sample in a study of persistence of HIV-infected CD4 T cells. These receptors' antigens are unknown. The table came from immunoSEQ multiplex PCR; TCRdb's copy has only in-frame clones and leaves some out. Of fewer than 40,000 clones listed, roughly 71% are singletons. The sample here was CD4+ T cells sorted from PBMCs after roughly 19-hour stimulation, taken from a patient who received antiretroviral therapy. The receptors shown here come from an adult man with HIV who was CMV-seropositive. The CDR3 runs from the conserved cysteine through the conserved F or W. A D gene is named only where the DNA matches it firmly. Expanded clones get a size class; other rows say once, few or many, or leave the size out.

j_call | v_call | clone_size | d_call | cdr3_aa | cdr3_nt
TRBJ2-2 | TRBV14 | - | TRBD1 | CASSRGGQGHHAGELFF | TGTGCCAGCAGCCGGGGGGGACAGGGTCATCACGCCGGGGAGCTGTTTTTT
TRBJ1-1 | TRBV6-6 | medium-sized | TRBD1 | CASSYQTGGEGEAFF | TGTGCCAGCAGTTACCAGACAGGGGGGGAAGGTGAAGCTTTCTTT
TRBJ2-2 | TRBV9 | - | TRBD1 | CASSPRTGPSRELFF | TGTGCCAGCAGCCCACGGACAGGACCGAGCCGGGAGCTGTTTTTT
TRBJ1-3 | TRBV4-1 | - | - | CASSHPRRGANTIYF | TGCGCCAGCAGCCACCCCAGGAGGGGGGCAAACACCATATATTTT
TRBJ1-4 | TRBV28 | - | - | CASLGQNNEKLFF | TGTGCCAGCTTAGGGCAGAATAATGAAAAACTGTTTTTT
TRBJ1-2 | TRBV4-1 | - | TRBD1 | CASSQGQGLSGYTF | TGCGCCAGCAGCCAAGGACAGGGATTGAGTGGCTACACCTTC
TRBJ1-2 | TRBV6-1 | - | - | CASSDRVNYGYTF | TGTGCCAGCAGTGACAGGGTTAACTATGGCTACACCTTC
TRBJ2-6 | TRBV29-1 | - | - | CSVESSGGANVLTF | TGCAGCGTTGAATCCTCAGGGGGGGCCAACGTCCTGACTTTC
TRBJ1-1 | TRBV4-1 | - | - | CASSLRGTGNTEAFF | TGCGCCAGCAGCCTGAGGGGGACGGGGAACACTGAAGCTTTCTTT
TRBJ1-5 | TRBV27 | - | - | CASSGINQPQHF | TGTGCCAGCAGTGGCATCAATCAGCCCCAGCATTTT
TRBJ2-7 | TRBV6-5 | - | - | CASRRPSSYEQYF | TGTGCCAGCAGGAGGCCCAGCTCCTACGAGCAGTACTTC
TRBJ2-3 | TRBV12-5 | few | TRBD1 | CASGPGQKTDTQYF | TGTGCTAGTGGTCCGGGACAGAAGACAGATACGCAGTATTTT
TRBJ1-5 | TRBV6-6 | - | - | CASSYRPQGGNQPQHF | TGTGCCAGCAGTTATCGGCCACAGGGAGGCAATCAGCCCCAGCATTTT
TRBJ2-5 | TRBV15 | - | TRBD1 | CATRDSKTQETQYF | TGTGCCACACGGGACAGTAAAACCCAAGAGACCCAGTACTTC
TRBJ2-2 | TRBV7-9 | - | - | CASSLGQINTGELFF | TGTGCCAGCAGCTTGGGACAAATAAACACCGGGGAGCTGTTTTTT
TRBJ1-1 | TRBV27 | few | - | CASSYRSNTEAFF | TGTGCCAGCAGTTACAGGTCGAACACTGAAGCTTTCTTT